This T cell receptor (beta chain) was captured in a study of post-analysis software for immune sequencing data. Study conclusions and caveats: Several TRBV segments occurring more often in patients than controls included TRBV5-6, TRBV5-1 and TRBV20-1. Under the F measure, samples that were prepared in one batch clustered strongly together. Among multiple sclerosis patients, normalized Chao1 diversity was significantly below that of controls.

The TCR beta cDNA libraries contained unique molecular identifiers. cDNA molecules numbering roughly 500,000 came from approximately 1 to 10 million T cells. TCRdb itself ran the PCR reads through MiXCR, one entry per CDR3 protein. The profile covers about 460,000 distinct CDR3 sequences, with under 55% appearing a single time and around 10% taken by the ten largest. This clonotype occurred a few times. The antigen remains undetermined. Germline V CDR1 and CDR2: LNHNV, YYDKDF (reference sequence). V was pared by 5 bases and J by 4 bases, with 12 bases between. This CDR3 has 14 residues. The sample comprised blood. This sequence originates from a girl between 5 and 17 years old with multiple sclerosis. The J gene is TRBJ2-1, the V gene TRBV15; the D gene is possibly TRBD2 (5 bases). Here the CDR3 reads CATSGARGYNEQFF. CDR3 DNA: TGTGCCACCAGCGGAGCCCGGGGATACAATGAGCAGTTCTTC.